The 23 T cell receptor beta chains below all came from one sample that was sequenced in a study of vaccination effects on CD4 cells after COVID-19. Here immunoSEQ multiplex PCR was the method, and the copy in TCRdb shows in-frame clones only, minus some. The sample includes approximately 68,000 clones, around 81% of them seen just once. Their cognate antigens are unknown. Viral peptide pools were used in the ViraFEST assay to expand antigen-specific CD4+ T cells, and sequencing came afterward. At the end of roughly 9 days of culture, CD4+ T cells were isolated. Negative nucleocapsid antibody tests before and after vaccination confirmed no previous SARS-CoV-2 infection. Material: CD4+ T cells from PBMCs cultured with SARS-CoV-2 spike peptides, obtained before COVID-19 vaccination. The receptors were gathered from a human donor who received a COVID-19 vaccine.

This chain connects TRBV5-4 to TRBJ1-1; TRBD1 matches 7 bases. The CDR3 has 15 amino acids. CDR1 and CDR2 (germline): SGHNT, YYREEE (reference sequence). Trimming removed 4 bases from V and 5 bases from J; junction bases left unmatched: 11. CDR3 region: CASSGQQGIGTEAFF. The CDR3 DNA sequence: TGTGCCAGCAGCGGTCAACAGGGGATAGGGACTGAAGCTTTCTTT.

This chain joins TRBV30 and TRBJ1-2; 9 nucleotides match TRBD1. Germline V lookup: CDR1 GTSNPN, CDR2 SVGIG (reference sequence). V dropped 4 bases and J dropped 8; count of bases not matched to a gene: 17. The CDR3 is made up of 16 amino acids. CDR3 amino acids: CAWTYAWDRAGKGYTF. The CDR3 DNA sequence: TGTGCCTGGACCTACGCTTGGGACAGGGCCGGTAAAGGCTACACCTTC. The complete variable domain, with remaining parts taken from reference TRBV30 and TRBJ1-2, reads SQTIHQWPATLVQPVGSPLSLECTVEGTSNPNLYWYRQAAGRGLQLLFYSVGIGQISSEVPQNLSASRPQDRQFILSSKKLLLSDSGFYLCAWTYAWDRAGKGYTFGSGTRLTVV.

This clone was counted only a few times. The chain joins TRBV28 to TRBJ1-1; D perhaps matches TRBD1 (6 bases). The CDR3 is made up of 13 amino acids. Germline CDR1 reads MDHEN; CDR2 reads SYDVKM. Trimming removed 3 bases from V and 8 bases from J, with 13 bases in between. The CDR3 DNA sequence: TGTGCCAGCAGTTTGGGAGGGACACTAGAAGCTTTCTTT. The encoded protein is CASSLGGTLEAFF.

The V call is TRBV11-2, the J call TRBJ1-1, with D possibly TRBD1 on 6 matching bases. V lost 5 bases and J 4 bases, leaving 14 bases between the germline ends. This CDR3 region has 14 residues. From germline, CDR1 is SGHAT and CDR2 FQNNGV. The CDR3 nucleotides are TGTGCCAGCAGCGGGCTCGGGGGGGCCACTGAAGCTTTCTTT. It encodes CASSGLGGATEAFF.

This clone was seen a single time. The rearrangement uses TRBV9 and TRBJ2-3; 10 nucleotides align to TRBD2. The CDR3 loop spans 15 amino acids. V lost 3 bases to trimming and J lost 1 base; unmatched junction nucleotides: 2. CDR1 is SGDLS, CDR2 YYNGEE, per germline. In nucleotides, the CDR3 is TGTGCCAGCAGCGCTCTAGCGGGGGGCACAGATACGCAGTATTTT. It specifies CASSALAGGTDTQYF.

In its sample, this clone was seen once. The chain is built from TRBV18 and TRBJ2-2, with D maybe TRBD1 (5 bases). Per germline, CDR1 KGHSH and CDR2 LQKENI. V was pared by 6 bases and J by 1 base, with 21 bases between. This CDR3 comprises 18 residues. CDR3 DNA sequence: TGTGCCAGCTCCATCCTCCTGGGTAGCCAGGGGAACACCGGGGAGCTGTTTTTT. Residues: CASSILLGSQGNTGELFF.

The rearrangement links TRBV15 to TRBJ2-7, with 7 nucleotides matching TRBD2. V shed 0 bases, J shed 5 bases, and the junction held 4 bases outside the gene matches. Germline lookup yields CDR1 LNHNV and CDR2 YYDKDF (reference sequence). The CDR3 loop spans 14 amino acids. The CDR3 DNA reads TGTGCCACCAGCAGAGATGAGCGGGACCACGAGCAGTACGTC. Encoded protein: CATSRDERDHEQYV.

CDR3 sequence (DNA): TGCGCCAGCAGCTTGGCCGGGGGAGTAGGATATGGCTACACCTTC. Translation: CASSLAGGVGYGYTF. The chain uses TRBV5-1 and TRBJ1-2, with a weak D call TRBD1 (5 bases). Trimming stripped 0 bases from V and 5 bases from J, with 14 bases between. The CDR3 sequence is 15 residues long. Germline assignment: CDR1 SGHRS and CDR2 YFSETQ.

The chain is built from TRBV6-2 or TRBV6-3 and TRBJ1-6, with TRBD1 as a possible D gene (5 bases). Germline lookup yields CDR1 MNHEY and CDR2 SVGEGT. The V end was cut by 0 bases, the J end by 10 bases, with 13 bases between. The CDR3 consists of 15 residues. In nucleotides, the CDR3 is TGTGCCAGCAGTTACTCGACCCAGGGCAGCTCACCCCTCCACTTT. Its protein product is CASSYSTQGSSPLHF.

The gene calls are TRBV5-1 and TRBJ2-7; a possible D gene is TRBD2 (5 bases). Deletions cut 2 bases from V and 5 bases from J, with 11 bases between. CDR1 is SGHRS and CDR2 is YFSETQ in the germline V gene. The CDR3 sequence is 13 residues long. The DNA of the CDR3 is TGCGCCAGCAGCTTCGGGGATGGCGACGAGCAGTACGTC. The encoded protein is CASSFGDGDEQYV.

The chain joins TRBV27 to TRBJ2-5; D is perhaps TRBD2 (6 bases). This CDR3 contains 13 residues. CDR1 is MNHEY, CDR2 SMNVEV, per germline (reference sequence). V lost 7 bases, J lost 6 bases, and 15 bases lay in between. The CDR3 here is CASMGGARKTQYF. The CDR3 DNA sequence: TGTGCCAGCATGGGCGGGGCCCGAAAGACCCAGTACTTC.

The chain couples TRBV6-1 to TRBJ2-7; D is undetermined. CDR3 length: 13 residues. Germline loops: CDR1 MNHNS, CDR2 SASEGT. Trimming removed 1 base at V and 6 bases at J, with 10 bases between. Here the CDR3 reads CASSEEVGIEQYV. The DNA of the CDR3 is TGTGCCAGCAGTGAAGAGGTAGGCATCGAGCAGTACGTC.

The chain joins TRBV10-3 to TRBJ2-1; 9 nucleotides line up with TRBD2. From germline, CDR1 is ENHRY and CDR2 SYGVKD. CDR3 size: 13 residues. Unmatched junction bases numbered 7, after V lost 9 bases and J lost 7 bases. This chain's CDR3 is CAIRIAGENEQFF. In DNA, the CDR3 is TGTGCCATTAGAATAGCGGGGGAAAATGAGCAGTTCTTC.

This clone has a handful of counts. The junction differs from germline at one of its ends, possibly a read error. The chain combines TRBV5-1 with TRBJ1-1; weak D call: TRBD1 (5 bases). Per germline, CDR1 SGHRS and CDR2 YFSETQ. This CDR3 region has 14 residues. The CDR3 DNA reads TGCGCCAGCACCTTGCCAGGGAGCGCCACTGAAGCTTTCTTT. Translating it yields CASTLPGSATEAFF.

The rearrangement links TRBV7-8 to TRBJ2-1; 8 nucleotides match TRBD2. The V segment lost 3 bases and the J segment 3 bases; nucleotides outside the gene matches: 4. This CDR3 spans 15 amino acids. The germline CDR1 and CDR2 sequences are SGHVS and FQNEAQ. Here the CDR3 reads CASSFGLASYNEQFF. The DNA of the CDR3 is TGTGCCAGCAGCTTTGGACTAGCCAGCTACAATGAGCAGTTCTTC.

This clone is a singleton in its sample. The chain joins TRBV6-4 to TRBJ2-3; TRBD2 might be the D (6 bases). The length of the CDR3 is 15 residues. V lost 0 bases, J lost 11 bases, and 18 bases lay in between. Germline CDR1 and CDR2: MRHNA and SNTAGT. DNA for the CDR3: TGTGCCAGCAGTGACTCTGGGCGGGGACCAATAGGGCAGTATTTT. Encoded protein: CASSDSGRGPIGQYF.

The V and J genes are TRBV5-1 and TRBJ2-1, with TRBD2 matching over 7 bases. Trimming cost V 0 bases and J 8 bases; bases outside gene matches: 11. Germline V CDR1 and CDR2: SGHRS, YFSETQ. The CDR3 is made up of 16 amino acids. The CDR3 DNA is TGCGCCAGCAGCTTGGGAGGGAAGCGGGGTCGGGATGAGCAGTTCTTC. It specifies CASSLGGKRGRDEQFF.

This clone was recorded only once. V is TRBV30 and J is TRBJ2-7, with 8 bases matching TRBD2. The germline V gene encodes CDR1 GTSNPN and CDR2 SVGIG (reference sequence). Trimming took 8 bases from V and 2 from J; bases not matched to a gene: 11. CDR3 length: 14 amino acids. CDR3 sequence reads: CAGTSGGVPYEQYV. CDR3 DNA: TGTGCCGGAACATCCGGGGGGGTTCCCTACGAGCAGTACGTC.

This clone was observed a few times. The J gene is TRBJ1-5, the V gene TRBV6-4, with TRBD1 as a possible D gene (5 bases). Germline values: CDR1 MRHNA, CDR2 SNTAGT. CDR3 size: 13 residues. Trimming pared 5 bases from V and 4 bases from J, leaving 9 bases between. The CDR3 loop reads CASSWGENQPQHF. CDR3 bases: TGTGCCAGCAGTTGGGGGGAAAATCAGCCCCAGCATTTT.

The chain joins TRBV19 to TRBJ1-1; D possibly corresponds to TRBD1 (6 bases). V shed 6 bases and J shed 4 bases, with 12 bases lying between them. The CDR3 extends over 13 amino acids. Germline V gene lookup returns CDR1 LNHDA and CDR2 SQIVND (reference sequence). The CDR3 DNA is TGTGCCAGTAGCACAGGGTACGCCACTGAAGCTTTCTTT. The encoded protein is CASSTGYATEAFF.

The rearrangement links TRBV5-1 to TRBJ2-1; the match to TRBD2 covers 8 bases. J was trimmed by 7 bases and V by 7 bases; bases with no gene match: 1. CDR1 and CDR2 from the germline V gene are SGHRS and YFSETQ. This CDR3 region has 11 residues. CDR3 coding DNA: TGCGCCAGCCGCGGGGGGAATGAGCAGTTCTTC. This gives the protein CASRGGNEQFF.

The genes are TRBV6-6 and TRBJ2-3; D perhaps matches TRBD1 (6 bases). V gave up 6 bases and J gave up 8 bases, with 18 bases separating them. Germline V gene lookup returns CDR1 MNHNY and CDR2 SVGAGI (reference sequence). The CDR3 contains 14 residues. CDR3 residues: CASSPGQAFSTQYF. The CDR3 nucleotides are TGTGCCAGCAGCCCGGGACAAGCATTTAGTACGCAGTATTTT.

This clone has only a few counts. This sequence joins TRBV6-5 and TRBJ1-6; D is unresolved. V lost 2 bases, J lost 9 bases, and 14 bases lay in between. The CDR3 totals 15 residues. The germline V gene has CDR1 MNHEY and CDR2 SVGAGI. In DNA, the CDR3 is TGTGCCAGCAGTTACGACACCGGGGTTAGTTCACCCCTCCACTTT. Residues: CASSYDTGVSSPLHF.